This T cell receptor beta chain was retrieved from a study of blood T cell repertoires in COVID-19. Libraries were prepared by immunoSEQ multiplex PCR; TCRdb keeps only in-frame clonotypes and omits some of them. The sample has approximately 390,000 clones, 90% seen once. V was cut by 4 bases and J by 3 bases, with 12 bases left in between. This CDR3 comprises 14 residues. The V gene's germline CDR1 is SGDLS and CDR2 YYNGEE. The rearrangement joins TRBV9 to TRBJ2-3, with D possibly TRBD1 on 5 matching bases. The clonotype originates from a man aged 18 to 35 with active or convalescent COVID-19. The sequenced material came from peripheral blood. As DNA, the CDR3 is TGTGCCAGCAGCCCCAACAGGAATACAGATACGCAGTATTTT. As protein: CASSPNRNTDTQYF.